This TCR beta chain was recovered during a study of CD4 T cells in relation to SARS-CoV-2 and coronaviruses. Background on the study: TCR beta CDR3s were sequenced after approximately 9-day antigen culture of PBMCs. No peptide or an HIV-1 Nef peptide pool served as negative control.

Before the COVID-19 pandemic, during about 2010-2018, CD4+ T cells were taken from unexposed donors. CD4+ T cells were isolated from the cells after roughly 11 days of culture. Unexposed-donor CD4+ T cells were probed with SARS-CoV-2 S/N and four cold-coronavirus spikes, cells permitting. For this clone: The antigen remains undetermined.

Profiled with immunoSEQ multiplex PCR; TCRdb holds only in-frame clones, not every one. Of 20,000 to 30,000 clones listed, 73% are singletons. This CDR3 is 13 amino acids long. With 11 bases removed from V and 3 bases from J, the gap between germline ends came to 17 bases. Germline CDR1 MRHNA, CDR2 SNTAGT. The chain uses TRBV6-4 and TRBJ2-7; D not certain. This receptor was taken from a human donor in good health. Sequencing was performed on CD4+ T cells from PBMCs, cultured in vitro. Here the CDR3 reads CALRTGGIYEQYF. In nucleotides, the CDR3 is TGTGCCTTAAGAACGGGTGGCATCTACGAGCAGTACTTC.